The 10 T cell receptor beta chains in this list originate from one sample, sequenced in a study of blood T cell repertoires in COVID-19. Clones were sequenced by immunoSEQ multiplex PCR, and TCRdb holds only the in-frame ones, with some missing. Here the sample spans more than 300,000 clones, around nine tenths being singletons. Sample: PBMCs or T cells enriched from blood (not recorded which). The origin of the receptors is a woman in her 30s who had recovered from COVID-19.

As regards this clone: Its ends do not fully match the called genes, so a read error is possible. The CDR3 region has the DNA TGTGCCAGCAGCCCGGGGACAGCGTTCCCCCTGGATTGTTTC. Amino acid sequence: CASSPGTAFPLDCF. The chain employs TRBV7-2 and TRBJ1-2; 7 nucleotides line up with TRBD1. The V gene's germline CDR1 is SGHTA and CDR2 FQGNSA. This CDR3 is built from 14 residues. The full variable domain, rest sourced from reference TRBV7-2 and TRBJ1-2, is GAGVSQSPSNKVTEKGKDVELRCDPISGHTALYWYRQSLGQGLEFLIYFQGNSAPDKSGLPSDRFSAERTGGSVSTLTIQRTQQEDSAVYLCASSPGTAFPLDCFGSGTRLTVV.

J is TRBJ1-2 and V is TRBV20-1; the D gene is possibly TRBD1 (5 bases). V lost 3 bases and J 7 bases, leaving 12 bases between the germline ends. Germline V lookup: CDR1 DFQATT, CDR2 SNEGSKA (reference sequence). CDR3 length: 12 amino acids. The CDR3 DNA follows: TGCAGTGCTAGTGAAGGGGTCGGTGGCTACACCTTC. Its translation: CSASEGVGGYTF.

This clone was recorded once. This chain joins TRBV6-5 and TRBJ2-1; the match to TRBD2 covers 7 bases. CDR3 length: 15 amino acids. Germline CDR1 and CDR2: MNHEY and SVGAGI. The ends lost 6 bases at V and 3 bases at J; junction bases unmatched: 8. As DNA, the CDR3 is TGTGCCAGCAGGGAGACGGGAGGAGGCTACAATGAGCAGTTCTTC. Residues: CASRETGGGYNEQFF.

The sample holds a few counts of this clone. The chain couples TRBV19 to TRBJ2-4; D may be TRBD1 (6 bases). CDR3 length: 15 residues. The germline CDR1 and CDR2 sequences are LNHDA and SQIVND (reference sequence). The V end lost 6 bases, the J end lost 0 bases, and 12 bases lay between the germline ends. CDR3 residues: CASSNSGVAKNIQYF. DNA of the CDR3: TGTGCCAGTAGCAACTCAGGGGTAGCCAAAAACATTCAGTACTTC.

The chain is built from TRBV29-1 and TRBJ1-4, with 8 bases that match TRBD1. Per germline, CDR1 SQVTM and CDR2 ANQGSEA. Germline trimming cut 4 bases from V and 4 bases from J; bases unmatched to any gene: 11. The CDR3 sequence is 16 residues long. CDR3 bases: TGCAGCGTTGGACAGGGGTACGGGGGAATTAATGAAAAACTGTTTTTT. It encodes CSVGQGYGGINEKLFF.

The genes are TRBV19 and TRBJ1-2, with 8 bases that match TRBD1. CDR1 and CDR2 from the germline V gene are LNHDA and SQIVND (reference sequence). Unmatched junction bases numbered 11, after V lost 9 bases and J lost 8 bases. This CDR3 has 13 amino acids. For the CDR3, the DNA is TGTGCCAGCTTGGGGCAGGGGGCGCCCGGCTACACCTTC. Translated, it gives CASLGQGAPGYTF.

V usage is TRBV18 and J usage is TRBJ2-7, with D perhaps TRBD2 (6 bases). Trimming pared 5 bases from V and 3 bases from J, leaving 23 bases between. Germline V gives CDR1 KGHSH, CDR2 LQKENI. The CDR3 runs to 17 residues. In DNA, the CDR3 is TGTGCCAGCTCAGCACTCCCCCCAGCGGGTCATATCTACGAGCAGTACTTC. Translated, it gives CASSALPPAGHIYEQYF.

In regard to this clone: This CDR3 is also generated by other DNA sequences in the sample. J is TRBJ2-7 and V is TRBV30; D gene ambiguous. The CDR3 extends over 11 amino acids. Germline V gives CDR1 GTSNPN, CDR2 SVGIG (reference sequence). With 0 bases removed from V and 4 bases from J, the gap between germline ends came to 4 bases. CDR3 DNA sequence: TGTGCCTGGAGTGTACTTTACGAGCAGTACTTC. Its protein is CAWSVLYEQYF.

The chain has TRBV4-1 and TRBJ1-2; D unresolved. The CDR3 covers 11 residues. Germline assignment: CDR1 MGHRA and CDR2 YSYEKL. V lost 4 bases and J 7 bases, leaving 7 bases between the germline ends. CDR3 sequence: CASSRSSGYTF. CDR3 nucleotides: TGCGCCAGCAGCCGAAGCTCTGGCTACACCTTC.

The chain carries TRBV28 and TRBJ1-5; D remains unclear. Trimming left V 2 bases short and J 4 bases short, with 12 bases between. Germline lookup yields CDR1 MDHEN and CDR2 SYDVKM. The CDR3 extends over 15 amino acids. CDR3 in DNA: TGTGCCAGCAGTTTAAGTTTGGCGGGGAATCAGCCCCAGCATTTT. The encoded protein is CASSLSLAGNQPQHF.